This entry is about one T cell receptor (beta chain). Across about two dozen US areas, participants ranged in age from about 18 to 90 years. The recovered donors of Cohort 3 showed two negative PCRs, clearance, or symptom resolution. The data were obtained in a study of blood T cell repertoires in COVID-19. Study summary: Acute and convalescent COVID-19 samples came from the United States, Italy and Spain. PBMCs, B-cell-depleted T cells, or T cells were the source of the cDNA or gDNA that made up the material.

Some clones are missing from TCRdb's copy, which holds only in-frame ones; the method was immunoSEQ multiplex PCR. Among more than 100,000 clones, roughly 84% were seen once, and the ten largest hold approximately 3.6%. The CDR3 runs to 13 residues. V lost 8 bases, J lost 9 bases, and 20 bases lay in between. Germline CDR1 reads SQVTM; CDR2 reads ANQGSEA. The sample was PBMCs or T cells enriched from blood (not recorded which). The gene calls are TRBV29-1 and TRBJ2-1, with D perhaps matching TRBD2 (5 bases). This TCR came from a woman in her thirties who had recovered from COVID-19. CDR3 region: CSTPGLPVGEQFF. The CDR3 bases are TGCAGCACCCCCGGACTCCCGGTAGGTGAGCAGTTCTTC.